Below are 18 T cell receptor beta chains sequenced from a single sample in a study of blood T cell repertoires in COVID-19. Profiled with immunoSEQ multiplex PCR; TCRdb holds only in-frame clones, not every one. In the table there are more than 80,000 clones, 90% of which are singletons. Sequenced: peripheral blood. These receptors originate from a man aged 18 to 35 with COVID-19, enrolled during active disease.

This chain links TRBV19 with TRBJ2-7, with 10 positions matching TRBD2. With V trimmed by 6 bases and J by 1 base, 9 bases remained unmatched. The CDR3 contains 16 residues. In germline, CDR1 is LNHDA, CDR2 SQIVND (reference sequence). The CDR3 spells CASRPSGSRGSYEQYF. In DNA, the CDR3 is TGTGCCAGTAGACCTAGCGGGAGTCGAGGGTCCTACGAGCAGTACTTC.

V usage is TRBV14 and J usage is TRBJ2-7; D remains unclear. The CDR3 spans 16 residues. Germline V gene data show CDR1 as SGHDN and CDR2 as FVKESK. With 3 bases removed from V and 0 bases from J, the gap between germline ends came to 15 bases. In DNA, the CDR3 is TGTGCCAGCAGCCAGTCTGCGGCCCTACTCTCCTACGAGCAGTACTTC. Translation: CASSQSAALLSYEQYF.

This clone was seen more than once but under ten times. CDR3 nucleotide sequence: TGTGCCAGCAGTTTTAACTCCTACGAGCAGTACTTC. It codes for CASSFNSYEQYF. The rearrangement links TRBV27 to TRBJ2-7; D is ambiguous. CDR1 and CDR2 from the germline V gene are MNHEY and SMNVEV (reference sequence). Trimming took off 3 bases at V and 0 bases at J, with 3 bases between the two ends. The CDR3 runs 12 residues.

The V and J genes are TRBV3-1 (or the pseudogene TRBV3-2) and TRBJ2-1; no clear D gene. Trimming removed 8 bases from V and 10 bases from J, with 18 bases in between. The CDR3 runs 13 residues. In germline, CDR1 is LGHDT, CDR2 YNNKEL (reference sequence). CDR3 nucleotides: TGTGCCAGCTCTTGGCCAGGCCGCGCGGAGCAGTTCTTC. Translation gives CASSWPGRAEQFF.

The chain combines TRBV19 with TRBJ1-2; TRBD1 might be the D (6 bases). This CDR3 contains 15 residues. Germline V lookup: CDR1 LNHDA, CDR2 SQIVND (reference sequence). The V gene lost 6 bases and the J gene lost 0 bases, with 14 bases spanning the gap. Here the CDR3 reads CASRSRGQTNYGYTF. DNA for the CDR3: TGTGCCAGTAGATCCCGGGGACAAACTAACTATGGCTACACCTTC.

This clone is a singleton in its sample. The CDR3 DNA sequence: TGCGCCAGCAGCCAAGCGGGAGTGTCCCACGAGCAGTACTTC. Translating it yields CASSQAGVSHEQYF. V and J are TRBV4-3 and TRBJ2-7; D is possibly TRBD2 (6 bases). CDR1 and CDR2 (germline): LGHNA, YSLEER. This CDR3 has 14 residues. Trimming pared 1 base from V and 5 bases from J, leaving 12 bases between.

The genes are TRBV30 and TRBJ2-7; D may be TRBD1 (6 bases). In germline, CDR1 is GTSNPN, CDR2 SVGIG (reference sequence). Trimming pared 8 bases from V and 6 bases from J, leaving 29 bases between. CDR3 length: 16 amino acids. CDR3 protein: CAGEFRTSPGVGEQYF. In nucleotides, the CDR3 is TGTGCCGGGGAATTTCGGACATCCCCAGGGGTTGGCGAGCAGTACTTC.

CDR3 protein: CATSVNPPLHF. CDR3 bases: TGTGCCACCAGTGTAAATCCACCCCTCCACTTT. The chain employs TRBV24-1 and TRBJ1-6; D is unresolved. Germline assignment: CDR1 KGHDR and CDR2 SFDVKD. The germline V and J ends were trimmed by 5 bases and 11 bases, with 6 bases remaining between them. The CDR3 contains 11 residues.

The V gene is TRBV3-1 (or the pseudogene TRBV3-2), the J gene TRBJ2-7; D gene unclear. Trimming pared 0 bases from V and 2 bases from J, leaving 11 bases between. The V gene's germline CDR1 is LGHDT and CDR2 YNNKEL (reference sequence). This CDR3 spans 15 amino acids. CDR3 residues: CASSQDTPGTYEQYF. The CDR3 nucleotides read TGTGCCAGCAGCCAAGATACGCCAGGCACCTACGAGCAGTACTTC.

The chain uses TRBV5-4 and TRBJ2-7, with a weak D call TRBD1 (6 bases). V lost 1 base and J lost 6, with 17 bases in between. CDR3 length equals 15 residues. Per germline, CDR1 SGHNT and CDR2 YYREEE (reference sequence). The CDR3 DNA is TGTGCCAGCAGCTTGATGTCAGGGGACCCCCTCGAGCAGTACTTC. Protein sequence: CASSLMSGDPLEQYF.

This clone was found a few times. This chain uses TRBV6-1 with TRBJ1-1; possible D gene TRBD1, 6 bases. The CDR3 length is 15 residues. The germline V gene encodes CDR1 MNHNS and CDR2 SASEGT. Trimming left V 3 bases short and J 5 bases short, with 16 bases between. CDR3: CASSEFRRGYTEAFF. The CDR3 coding sequence is TGTGCCAGCAGTGAGTTCCGCAGGGGATATACTGAAGCTTTCTTT.

This chain links TRBV9 with TRBJ1-5; no clear D gene. The ends were cut back, 0 bases at V and 2 bases at J, with 12 bases in the middle. The CDR3 runs to 16 residues. Germline CDR1 SGDLS, CDR2 YYNGEE. For the CDR3, the DNA is TGTGCCAGCAGCGTAGGCTCAGGCGGGGGCAATCAGCCCCAGCATTTT. It specifies CASSVGSGGGNQPQHF.

The J gene is TRBJ2-1, the V gene TRBV27, with 7 positions matching TRBD2. Germline CDR1 and CDR2: MNHEY and SMNVEV (reference sequence). CDR3 length: 15 residues. J lost 6 bases, V lost 3 bases, and 8 bases had no gene match. Here the CDR3 DNA reads TGTGCCAGCAGTTTGATGCGGGAGATGCTCAATGAGCAGTTCTTC. It is translated as CASSLMREMLNEQFF.

The chain recombines TRBV21-1 with TRBJ2-7; the table's D gene call, TRBD2, was not cross checked with the DNA. TRBV21-1 is listed as a pseudogene. This CDR3 has 15 amino acids. DNA of the CDR3: TGTGCCAGCAGAGAGACTAGTCCTAGGTCCTACGAGCAGTACTTC. It codes for CASRETSPRSYEQYF.

V usage is TRBV27 and J usage is TRBJ1-5; 8 nucleotides agree with TRBD1. Germline CDR1 is MNHEY and CDR2 is SMNVEV (reference sequence). CDR3 length: 15 amino acids. V was pared by 5 bases and J by 1 base, with 4 bases of the junction left unmatched. The CDR3 protein is CASSPDRVSNQPQHF. The DNA of the CDR3 is TGTGCCAGCAGTCCGGACAGGGTGAGCAATCAGCCCCAGCATTTT.

The chain employs TRBV9 and TRBJ2-1; the match to TRBD2 covers 9 bases. The V gene's germline CDR1 is SGDLS and CDR2 YYNGEE. The CDR3 extends over 14 amino acids. The V segment lost 2 bases and the J segment 3 bases; nucleotides outside the gene matches: 0. CDR3 DNA: TGTGCCAGCAGCGTTAGCGGGAGCTACAATGAGCAGTTCTTC. This codes for CASSVSGSYNEQFF.

The chain is built from TRBV4-2 and TRBJ2-2, with TRBD1 matching 8 bases. This CDR3 has 16 residues. The junction had 11 bases not matched to a gene; V was cut back by 6 bases and J by 5 bases. The germline V gene has CDR1 LGHNA and CDR2 YNFKEQ. The CDR3 is CASRSGQGLKTGELFF. The CDR3 DNA reads TGTGCCAGCAGATCTGGACAGGGCTTAAAGACCGGGGAGCTGTTTTTT.

The chain is built from TRBV27 and TRBJ2-3, with 11 positions matching TRBD2. The CDR3 sequence is 16 residues long. Germline CDR1 MNHEY, CDR2 SMNVEV (reference sequence). J gave up 0 bases and V 5 bases, and 4 bases lay outside the gene matches. Written as DNA, the CDR3 is TGTGCCAGCAGTCCACTAGCGGGGGTTAGCACAGATACGCAGTATTTT. It yields the protein CASSPLAGVSTDTQYF.